These 14 T cell receptor beta chains were all obtained from the same sample, sequenced in a study of blood T cell repertoires in COVID-19. Using immunoSEQ multiplex PCR, the repertoire was profiled, and TCRdb retains in-frame clones only, with some absent. Seen here are under 65,000 clones, 80% to 90% observed once, and the top ten hold roughly 29%. The specimen was peripheral blood. The receptors stem from a man aged 55 to 70 with COVID-19, enrolled during active disease.

The rearrangement uses TRBV2 and TRBJ2-7; D perhaps matches TRBD1 (6 bases). The CDR3 runs to 12 residues. Germline CDR1 SNHLY, CDR2 FYNNEI. V gave up 4 bases and J gave up 7 bases, with 11 bases separating them. CDR3 amino acids: CASSAGAREQYF. CDR3 nucleotides: TGTGCCAGCAGTGCAGGGGCGAGGGAGCAGTACTTC. Together with reference TRBV2 and TRBJ2-7, the CDR3 gives the full variable domain: EPEVTQTPSHQVTQMGQEVILRCVPISNHLYFYWYRQILGQKVEFLVSFYNNEISEKSEIFDDQFSVERPDGSNFTLKIRSTKLEDSAMYFCASSAGAREQYFGPGTRLTVT.

J is TRBJ2-1 and V is TRBV6-5; 8 bases agree with TRBD2. Germline V lookup: CDR1 MNHEY, CDR2 SVGAGI. J lost 6 bases, V lost 0 bases, and 7 bases had no gene match. This CDR3 region has 16 residues. CDR3 amino acids: CASSYSAFGLANEQFF. CDR3 DNA sequence: TGTGCCAGCAGTTACTCTGCCTTCGGACTAGCCAATGAGCAGTTCTTC.

This chain joins TRBV2 and TRBJ1-1; D perhaps matches TRBD1 (5 bases). This CDR3 spans 14 amino acids. Germline V gene data show CDR1 as SNHLY and CDR2 as FYNNEI. V was cut by 4 bases and J by 1 base, with 10 bases left in between. The CDR3 nucleotides are TGTGCCAGCAGTGGACAGTTGGGGAACACTGAAGCTTTCTTT. Translating gives CASSGQLGNTEAFF.

The CDR3 DNA sequence: TGTGCCAGCAGGGAGGCGGGACTAGCGGGGGGAAGAATTTCCTACAATGAGCAGTTCTTC. It is translated as CASREAGLAGGRISYNEQFF. This chain uses TRBV7-8 with TRBJ2-1; TRBD2 matches 15 bases. V lost 6 bases, J lost 1 base, and 13 bases stayed unmatched. From germline, CDR1 is SGHVS and CDR2 FQNEAQ. There are 20 residues in the CDR3.

The chain recombines TRBV19 with TRBJ1-1, with 8 bases identical to TRBD1. With V trimmed by 4 bases and J by 6 bases, 7 bases remained unmatched. Germline V CDR1 and CDR2: LNHDA, SQIVND (reference sequence). There are 14 residues in the CDR3. CDR3 in DNA: TGTGCCAGTAGTACAAATCAGGGGGCATCTGAAGCTTTCTTT. Translated: CASSTNQGASEAFF.

This clone showed up just once. The gene calls are TRBV29-1 and TRBJ2-5; 7 bases are a match to TRBD2. The J segment lost 4 bases and the V segment lost 7 bases, leaving 6 bases of the junction unmatched. The CDR3 sequence is 12 residues long. The germline gives CDR1 SQVTM, CDR2 ANQGSEA. The CDR3 nucleotides read TGCAGCGCTCTGACTAGCCCAGAGACCCAGTACTTC. This gives the protein CSALTSPETQYF. Together with reference TRBV29-1 and TRBJ2-5, the CDR3 gives the full variable domain: SAVISQKPSRDICQRGTSLTIQCQVDSQVTMMFWYRQQPGQSLTLIATANQGSEATYESGFVIDKFPISRPNLTFSTLTVSNMSPEDSSIYLCSALTSPETQYFGPGTRLLVL.

The chain couples TRBV7-8 to TRBJ2-1, with D unclear. The V gene's germline CDR1 is SGHVS and CDR2 FQNEAQ. This CDR3 is 13 amino acids long. V was pared by 1 base and J by 3 bases, with 4 bases between. CDR3 amino acids: CASSLGLYNEQFF. The CDR3 region has the DNA TGTGCCAGCAGCTTAGGACTCTACAATGAGCAGTTCTTC.

The chain employs TRBV5-4 and TRBJ1-6; maybe TRBD1 (6 bases). The CDR3 covers 16 residues. Germline CDR1 and CDR2: SGHNT and YYREEE (reference sequence). V was shortened by 5 bases and J by 8 bases, with 20 bases between the two germline ends. CDR3 bases: TGTGCCAGCAGTTCCGGAGGACAGAGATTGGATTCACCCCTCCACTTT. It encodes CASSSGGQRLDSPLHF.

V usage is TRBV6-6 and J usage is TRBJ1-6; 9 bases are a match to TRBD1. Germline CDR1 and CDR2: MNHNY and SVGAGI (reference sequence). V lost 8 bases to trimming and J lost 8 bases; unmatched junction nucleotides: 4. The CDR3 extends over 13 amino acids. CDR3 in amino acids: CASHRTGDSPLHF. In DNA form, the CDR3 reads TGTGCCAGCCACCGGACAGGGGATTCACCCCTCCACTTT.

This chain links TRBV2 with TRBJ2-3; 8 nucleotides align to TRBD2. V lost 4 bases, J lost 2 bases, and 5 bases stayed unmatched. Per germline, CDR1 SNHLY and CDR2 FYNNEI. This CDR3 contains 15 residues. CDR3 residues: CASSVERGTTDTQYF. CDR3 coding DNA: TGTGCCAGCAGTGTGGAGCGGGGGACCACAGATACGCAGTATTTT.

V usage is TRBV30 and J usage is TRBJ2-5; D not resolved. Germline V CDR1 and CDR2: GTSNPN, SVGIG (reference sequence). The CDR3 is 12 amino acids. Trimming stripped 0 bases from V and 9 bases from J, with 11 bases between. This chain's CDR3 is CAWSVSGLAQYF. Written as DNA, the CDR3 is TGTGCCTGGAGTGTTTCCGGGTTGGCCCAGTACTTC. The full variable domain, rest sourced from reference TRBV30 and TRBJ2-5, is SQTIHQWPATLVQPVGSPLSLECTVEGTSNPNLYWYRQAAGRGLQLLFYSVGIGQISSEVPQNLSASRPQDRQFILSSKKLLLSDSGFYLCAWSVSGLAQYFGPGTRLLVL.

A few counts support this clone. This chain joins TRBV6-6 and TRBJ2-2; 8 positions match TRBD2. This CDR3 spans 14 amino acids. The germline V gene encodes CDR1 MNHNY and CDR2 SVGAGI (reference sequence). V dropped 6 bases and J dropped 6; count of bases not matched to a gene: 6. CDR3 sequence: CASSPAGGSGELFF. The CDR3 DNA follows: TGTGCCAGCAGCCCCGCGGGGGGCTCCGGGGAGCTGTTTTTT.

This clone was observed a few times. The rearrangement links TRBV25-1 to TRBJ2-7; TRBD2 aligns across 9 bases. Germline V CDR1 and CDR2: MGHDK, SYGVNS. The V segment lost 7 bases and the J segment 6 bases; nucleotides outside the gene matches: 4. The CDR3 contains 12 residues. The CDR3 bases are TGTGCCAGCAAGCGGGAGGCCTCCGAGCAGTACTTC. Protein product: CASKREASEQYF.

The chain links TRBV9 to TRBJ2-3; 12 nucleotides match TRBD1. J gave up 6 bases and V 3 bases, and 8 bases lay outside the gene matches. Germline CDR1 is SGDLS and CDR2 is YYNGEE. The CDR3 is made up of 16 amino acids. The CDR3 DNA follows: TGTGCCAGCAGCGCCCTGGGGACAGGGGGCTGGGATACGCAGTATTTT. This translates into CASSALGTGGWDTQYF.